This passage covers 12 T cell receptor beta chains from one sample sequenced in a study of blood T cell repertoires in COVID-19. Sequencing used immunoSEQ multiplex PCR; TCRdb keeps in-frame clones, though not all of them. The data show some 130,000 clones, 84% seen once. Sequenced: peripheral blood. These receptors were collected from a woman in her 30s who had recovered from COVID-19.

This chain uses TRBV7-2 with TRBJ2-7; 8 positions agree with TRBD1. Germline trimming cut 5 bases from V and 5 bases from J; bases unmatched to any gene: 14. Germline V CDR1 and CDR2: SGHTA, FQGNSA. CDR3 length equals 16 residues. CDR3 nucleotides: TGTGCCAGCAGCCCCCGGGCTGGGCAGGGGGCCCACGAGCAGTACTTC. The encoded protein is CASSPRAGQGAHEQYF. Full variable domain (rest looked up from reference TRBV7-2 and TRBJ2-7): GAGVSQSPSNKVTEKGKDVELRCDPISGHTALYWYRQSLGQGLEFLIYFQGNSAPDKSGLPSDRFSAERTGGSVSTLTIQRTQQEDSAVYLCASSPRAGQGAHEQYFGPGTRLTVT.

The J gene is TRBJ2-3, the V gene TRBV15, with 13 bases matching TRBD2. Trimming cost V 1 base and J 2 bases; bases outside gene matches: 9. Germline lookup yields CDR1 LNHNV and CDR2 YYDKDF (reference sequence). CDR3 length: 19 amino acids. The CDR3 region has the DNA TGTGCCACCAGCAGAGCAGTCGGACTAGCGGGAGTTGACACAGATACGCAGTATTTT. Translation gives CATSRAVGLAGVDTDTQYF.

The chain employs TRBV14 and TRBJ1-1; no clear D gene. Germline CDR1 SGHDN, CDR2 FVKESK. CDR3 length: 14 residues. The V and J ends lost 4 bases and 2 bases respectively, with 11 bases between them. CDR3 loop: CASSLPGVNTEAFF. The CDR3 bases are TGTGCCAGCAGCCTCCCCGGGGTAAACACTGAAGCTTTCTTT.

The V gene is TRBV5-1, the J gene TRBJ1-1, with 8 bases matching TRBD1. The CDR3 has 16 amino acids. J gave up 1 base and V 4 bases, and 9 bases lay outside the gene matches. The germline CDR1 and CDR2 sequences are SGHRS and YFSETQ. The CDR3 DNA follows: TGCGCCAGCAGCCCAAGACAGGGGTCGGGGAACACTGAAGCTTTCTTT. It is translated as CASSPRQGSGNTEAFF.

This clone appeared a few times. The chain combines TRBV7-8 with TRBJ2-5; 8 bases agree with TRBD2. The CDR3 has 16 residues. Trimming at V came to 4 bases and at J to 2 bases, leaving 9 bases not matched to a gene. CDR1 is SGHVS and CDR2 is FQNEAQ in the germline V gene. CDR3 loop: CASSSRGGRGQETQYF. As DNA, the CDR3 is TGTGCCAGCAGCTCCCGGGGGGGACGGGGTCAAGAGACCCAGTACTTC.

The rearrangement joins TRBV6-1 to TRBJ1-5; D may be TRBD1 (6 bases). This CDR3 region has 18 residues. Trimming removed 2 bases at V and 0 bases at J, with 17 bases between. Germline V lookup: CDR1 MNHNS, CDR2 SASEGT. CDR3 DNA sequence: TGTGCCAGCAGTGAACTAGGCAGGGGTGGGAGTAGCAATCAGCCCCAGCATTTT. It specifies CASSELGRGGSSNQPQHF.

This clone was found once. The chain couples TRBV15 to TRBJ2-1; 14 nucleotides line up with TRBD2. After removal of 7 bases from V and 5 bases from J, the junction contained 10 bases not matched to a gene. The CDR3 extends over 17 amino acids. Looked up from germline, CDR1 is LNHNV and CDR2 is YYDKDF (reference sequence). The CDR3 sequence is CATTIGGLAGAHNEQFF. As DNA, the CDR3 is TGTGCCACCACCATCGGGGGACTAGCGGGAGCTCACAATGAGCAGTTCTTC.

This clone was detected only a few times. The gene calls are TRBV28 and TRBJ1-2; possibly TRBD1 for D (5 bases). In germline, CDR1 is MDHEN, CDR2 SYDVKM. Trimming took 0 bases from V and 4 from J, leaving 15 bases between them. The CDR3 extends over 16 amino acids. The CDR3 spells CASSLWGTSGGYGYTF. CDR3 DNA sequence: TGTGCCAGCAGTTTATGGGGGACCTCCGGGGGCTATGGCTACACCTTC.

V usage is TRBV9 and J usage is TRBJ2-3; 9 bases line up with TRBD1. Unmatched junction bases numbered 4, after V lost 3 bases and J lost 2 bases. The CDR3 is 15 residues long. Germline lookup yields CDR1 SGDLS and CDR2 YYNGEE. The DNA for the CDR3 is TGTGCCAGCAGCGGGGGGACAGGGATCACAGATACGCAGTATTTT. Amino acids: CASSGGTGITDTQYF.

The rearrangement uses TRBV3-1 (or the pseudogene TRBV3-2) and TRBJ1-3; no reliable D call. The V gene's germline CDR1 is LGHDT and CDR2 YNNKEL (reference sequence). This CDR3 has 15 amino acids. Trimming removed 5 bases at V and 2 bases at J, with 13 bases between. The CDR3 sequence is CASSRPRGTGNTIYF. The CDR3 DNA reads TGTGCCAGCAGCAGGCCCCGGGGAACTGGAAACACCATATATTTT.

V is TRBV6-1 and J is TRBJ2-7; D not certain. V gave up 0 bases and J gave up 6 bases, with 9 bases separating them. The germline V gene has CDR1 MNHNS and CDR2 SASEGT. This CDR3 has 13 residues. CDR3 nucleotides: TGTGCCAGCAGTGAAGCGTACTACACCGAGCAGTACTTC. This translates into CASSEAYYTEQYF.

The V and J genes are TRBV7-2 and TRBJ2-7; 9 positions agree with TRBD2. Germline V gene sequence: CDR1 SGHTA, CDR2 FQGNSA. The trim removed 1 base at V and 4 bases at J, leaving 8 bases unmatched. This CDR3 is built from 16 residues. The CDR3 loop reads CASSLGVSGGVYEQYF. The DNA for the CDR3 is TGTGCCAGCAGCTTAGGAGTTAGCGGGGGCGTGTACGAGCAGTACTTC.